This entry is about one T cell receptor beta chain. The authors' processing: Using reference gene primer amplification, nucleated cell counts were estimated. Libraries were prepared by immunoSEQ multiplex PCR; TCRdb keeps only in-frame clonotypes and omits some of them. The DNA was the basis for D and trimming; V, J and clone size are from that table. The top ten clones hold 2.5% to 3% of a sample with 250,000 or so clones, 91% of them seen once. Germline V gives CDR1 WNHNN, CDR2 SYGVQD (reference sequence). Between the trimmed V and J ends, which lost 3 bases and 8 bases, there was a span of 13 bases. The CDR3 runs to 14 residues. The record originates from a study of blood T cell repertoires in COVID-19. Across the study: PBMCs, B-cell-depleted T cells, or T cells provided the cDNA or gDNA that made up the material.

Donors were grouped by their self-reported clinical history. Shortly before study entry, within 2 weeks, exposed participants had met a COVID-19 case. What was sequenced was PBMCs or T cells enriched from blood (not recorded which). The sequence came from a man aged 35-49 years who had been exposed to COVID-19. The chain employs TRBV10-1 and TRBJ2-2; D is uncertain. This CDR3 is CASSDSTTLGELFF. CDR3 nucleotides: TGCGCCAGCAGTGATAGCACAACCTTGGGGGAGCTGTTTTTT.